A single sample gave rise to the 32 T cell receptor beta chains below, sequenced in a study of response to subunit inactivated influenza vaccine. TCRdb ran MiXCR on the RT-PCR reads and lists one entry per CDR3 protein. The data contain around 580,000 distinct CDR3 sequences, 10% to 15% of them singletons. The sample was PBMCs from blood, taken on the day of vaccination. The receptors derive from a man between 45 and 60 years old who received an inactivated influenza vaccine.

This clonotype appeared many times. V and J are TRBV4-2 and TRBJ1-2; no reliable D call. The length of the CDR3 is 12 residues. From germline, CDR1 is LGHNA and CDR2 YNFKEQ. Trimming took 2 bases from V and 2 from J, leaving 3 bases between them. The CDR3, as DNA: TGTGCCAGCAGCCAACAAAACTATGGCTACACCTTC. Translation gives CASSQQNYGYTF.

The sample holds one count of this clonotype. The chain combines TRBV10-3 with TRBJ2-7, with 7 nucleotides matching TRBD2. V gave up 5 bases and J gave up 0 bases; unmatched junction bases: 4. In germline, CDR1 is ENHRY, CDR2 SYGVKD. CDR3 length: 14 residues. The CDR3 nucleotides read TGTGCCATCAGTAGTGGACTAGACTCCTACGAGCAGTACTTC. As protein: CAISSGLDSYEQYF.

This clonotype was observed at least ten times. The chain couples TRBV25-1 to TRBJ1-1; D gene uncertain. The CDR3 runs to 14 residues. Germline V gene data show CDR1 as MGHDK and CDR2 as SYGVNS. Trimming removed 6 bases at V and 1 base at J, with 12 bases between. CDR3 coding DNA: TGTGCCAGCAGATCTAGGATTTCGAACACTGAAGCTTTCTTT. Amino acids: CASRSRISNTEAFF.

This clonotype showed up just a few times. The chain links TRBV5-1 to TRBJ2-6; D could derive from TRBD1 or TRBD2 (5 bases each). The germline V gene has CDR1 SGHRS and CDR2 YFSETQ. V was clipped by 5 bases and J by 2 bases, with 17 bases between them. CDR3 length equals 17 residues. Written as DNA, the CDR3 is TGCGCCAGCAGTCTTACCCCCGGGGCAGCTGGGGCCAACGTCCTGACTTTC. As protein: CASSLTPGAAGANVLTF.

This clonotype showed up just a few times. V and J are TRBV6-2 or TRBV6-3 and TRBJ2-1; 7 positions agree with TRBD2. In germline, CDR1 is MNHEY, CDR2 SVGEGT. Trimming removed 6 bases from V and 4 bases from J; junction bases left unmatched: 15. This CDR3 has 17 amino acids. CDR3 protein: CASSHPGTTGRYNEQFF. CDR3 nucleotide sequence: TGTGCCAGCAGCCACCCAGGGACTACCGGGAGGTACAATGAGCAGTTCTTC.

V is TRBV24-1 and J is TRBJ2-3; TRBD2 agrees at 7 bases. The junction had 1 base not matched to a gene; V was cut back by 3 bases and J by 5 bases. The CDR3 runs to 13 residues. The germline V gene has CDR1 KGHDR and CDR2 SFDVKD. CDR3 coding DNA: TGTGCCACCAGTGATATAGCGGGAGATACGCAGTATTTT. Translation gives CATSDIAGDTQYF.

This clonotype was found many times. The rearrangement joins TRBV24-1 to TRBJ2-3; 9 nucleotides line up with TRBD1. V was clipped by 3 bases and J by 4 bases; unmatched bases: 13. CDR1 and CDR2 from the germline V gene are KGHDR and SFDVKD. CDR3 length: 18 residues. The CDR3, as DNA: TGTGCCACCAGTGATCGGGGACAGGGCGGGCCTCAGTCAGATACGCAGTATTTT. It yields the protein CATSDRGQGGPQSDTQYF.

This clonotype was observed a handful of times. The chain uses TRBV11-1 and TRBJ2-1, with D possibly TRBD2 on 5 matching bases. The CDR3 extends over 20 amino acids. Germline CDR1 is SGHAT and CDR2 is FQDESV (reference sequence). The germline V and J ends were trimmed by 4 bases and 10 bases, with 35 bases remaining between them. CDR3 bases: TGTGCCAGCAGCTGGGAAGGCAGAAACCCTCGGGGATTATTGTACGAGGAGCAGTTCTTC. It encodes CASSWEGRNPRGLLYEEQFF.

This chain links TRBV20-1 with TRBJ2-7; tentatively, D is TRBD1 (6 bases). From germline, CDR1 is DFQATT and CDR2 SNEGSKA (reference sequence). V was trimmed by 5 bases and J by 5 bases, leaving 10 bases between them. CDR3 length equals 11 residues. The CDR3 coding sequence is TGCAGTGCTCCTCGGGACAACGAGCAGTACTTC. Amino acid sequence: CSAPRDNEQYF.

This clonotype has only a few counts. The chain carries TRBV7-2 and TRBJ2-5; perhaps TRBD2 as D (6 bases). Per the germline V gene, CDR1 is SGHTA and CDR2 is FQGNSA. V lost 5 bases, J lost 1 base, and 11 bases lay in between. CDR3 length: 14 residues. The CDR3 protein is CASSQSGVQETQYF. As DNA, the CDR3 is TGTGCCAGCAGCCAGTCGGGGGTCCAAGAGACCCAGTACTTC.

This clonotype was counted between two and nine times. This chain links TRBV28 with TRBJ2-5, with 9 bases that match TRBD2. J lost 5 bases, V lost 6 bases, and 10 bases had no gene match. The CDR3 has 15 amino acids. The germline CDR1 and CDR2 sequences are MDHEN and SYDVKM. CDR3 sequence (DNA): TGTGCCAGCAGCTCATCCCTAGCGGGATTGGAGACCCAGTACTTC. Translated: CASSSSLAGLETQYF.

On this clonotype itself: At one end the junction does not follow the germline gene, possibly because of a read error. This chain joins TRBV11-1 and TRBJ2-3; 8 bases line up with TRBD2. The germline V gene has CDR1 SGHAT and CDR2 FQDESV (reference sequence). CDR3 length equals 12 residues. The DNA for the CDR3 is TGTGCCAGCAGCCCACCGGGACTAGACAAGTGGTTT. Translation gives CASSPPGLDKWF.

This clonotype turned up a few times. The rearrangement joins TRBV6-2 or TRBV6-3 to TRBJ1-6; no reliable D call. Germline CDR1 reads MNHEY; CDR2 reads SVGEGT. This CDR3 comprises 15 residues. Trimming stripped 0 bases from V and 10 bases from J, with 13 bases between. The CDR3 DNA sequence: TGTGCCAGCAGTTACTCGGACGGAAGAGGATCACCCCTCCACTTT. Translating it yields CASSYSDGRGSPLHF.

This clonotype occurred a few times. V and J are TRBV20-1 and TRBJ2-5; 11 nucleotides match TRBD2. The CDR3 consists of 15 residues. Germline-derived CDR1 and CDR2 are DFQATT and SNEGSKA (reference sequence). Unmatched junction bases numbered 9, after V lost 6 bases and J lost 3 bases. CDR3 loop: CSAEGTSGQKETQYF. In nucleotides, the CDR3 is TGCAGTGCAGAGGGGACTAGCGGACAGAAAGAGACCCAGTACTTC.

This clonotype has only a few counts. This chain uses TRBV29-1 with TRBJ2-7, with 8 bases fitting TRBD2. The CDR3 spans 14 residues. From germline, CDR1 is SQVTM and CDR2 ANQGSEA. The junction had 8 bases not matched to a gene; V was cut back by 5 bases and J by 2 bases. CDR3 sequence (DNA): TGCAGCGTTTTGCCTAGCGGGTCCACCTACGAGCAGTACTTC. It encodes CSVLPSGSTYEQYF.

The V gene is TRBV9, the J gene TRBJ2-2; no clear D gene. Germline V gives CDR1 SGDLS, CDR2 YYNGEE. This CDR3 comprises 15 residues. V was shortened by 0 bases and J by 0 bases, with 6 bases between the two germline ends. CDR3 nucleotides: TGTGCCAGCAGCGTAGAAGGTTCGAACACCGGGGAGCTGTTTTTT. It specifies CASSVEGSNTGELFF.

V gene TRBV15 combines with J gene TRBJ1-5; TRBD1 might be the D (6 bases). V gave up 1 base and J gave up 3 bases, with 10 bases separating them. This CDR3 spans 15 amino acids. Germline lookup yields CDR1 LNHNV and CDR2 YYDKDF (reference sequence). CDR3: CATSRGGQTNQPQHF. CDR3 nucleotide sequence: TGTGCCACCAGCAGAGGAGGACAGACCAATCAGCCCCAGCATTTT.

DNA for the CDR3: TGCAGCGTTGAACGGGGAACGAACACTGAAGCTTTCTTT. Protein product: CSVERGTNTEAFF. This chain links TRBV29-1 with TRBJ1-1; D unresolved. The CDR3 spans 13 residues. The germline V and J ends were trimmed by 2 bases and 1 base, with 8 bases remaining between them. Germline-derived CDR1 and CDR2 are SQVTM and ANQGSEA.

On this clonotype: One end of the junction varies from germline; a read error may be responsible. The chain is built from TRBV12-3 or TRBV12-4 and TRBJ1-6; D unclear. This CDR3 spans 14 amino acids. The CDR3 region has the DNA TGTGCCAGCAGTTCGTCCATCCTAAATTCACCCCTCTACTTT. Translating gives CASSSSILNSPLYF.

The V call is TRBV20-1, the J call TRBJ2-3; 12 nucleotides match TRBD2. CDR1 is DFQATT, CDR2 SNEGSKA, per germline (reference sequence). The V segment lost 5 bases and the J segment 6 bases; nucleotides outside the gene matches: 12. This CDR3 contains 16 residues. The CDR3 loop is CSAAQRTSGAVDTQYF. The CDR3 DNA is TGCAGTGCTGCTCAACGGACTAGCGGGGCCGTGGATACGCAGTATTTT.

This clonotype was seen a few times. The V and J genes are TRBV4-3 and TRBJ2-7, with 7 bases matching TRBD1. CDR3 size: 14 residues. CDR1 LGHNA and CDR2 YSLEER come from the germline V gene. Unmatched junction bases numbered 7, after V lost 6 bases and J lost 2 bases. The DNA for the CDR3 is TGCGCCAGCAGTTACAGGGGACGGACCTACGAGCAGTACTTC. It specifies CASSYRGRTYEQYF.

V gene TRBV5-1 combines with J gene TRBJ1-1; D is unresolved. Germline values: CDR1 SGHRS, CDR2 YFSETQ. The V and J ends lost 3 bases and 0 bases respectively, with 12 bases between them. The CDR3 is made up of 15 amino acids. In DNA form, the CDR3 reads TGCGCCAGCAGCTCGGGGAATGTCATGAACACTGAAGCTTTCTTT. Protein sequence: CASSSGNVMNTEAFF.

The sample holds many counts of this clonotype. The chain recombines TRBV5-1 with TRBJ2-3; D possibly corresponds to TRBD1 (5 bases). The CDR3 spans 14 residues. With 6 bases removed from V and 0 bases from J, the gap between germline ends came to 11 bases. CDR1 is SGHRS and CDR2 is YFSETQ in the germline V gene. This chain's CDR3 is CASKGDPSTDTQYF. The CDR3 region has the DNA TGCGCCAGCAAAGGGGATCCTAGCACAGATACGCAGTATTTT.

In DNA, the CDR3 is TGTGCCAGCAGTGCCGGGACTAGCCCATGGGCAGATACGCAGTATTTT. Translated, it gives CASSAGTSPWADTQYF. V usage is TRBV25-1 and J usage is TRBJ2-3, with 9 bases that match TRBD2. The CDR3 consists of 16 residues. Germline V gene lookup returns CDR1 MGHDK and CDR2 SYGVNS. The ends lost 4 bases at V and 4 bases at J; junction bases unmatched: 9. The full variable domain, completed using reference TRBV25-1 and TRBJ2-3, is EADIYQTPRYLVIGTGKKITLECSQTMGHDKMYWYQQDPGMELHLIHYSYGVNSTEKGDLSSESTVSRIRTEHFPLTLESARPSHTSQYLCASSAGTSPWADTQYFGPGTRLTVL.

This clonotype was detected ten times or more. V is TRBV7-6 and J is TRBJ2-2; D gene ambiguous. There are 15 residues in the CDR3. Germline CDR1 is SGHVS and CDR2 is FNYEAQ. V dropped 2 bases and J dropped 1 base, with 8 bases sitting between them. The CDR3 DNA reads TGTGCCAGCAGCTTACGGGCAATGAACACCGGGGAGCTGTTTTTT. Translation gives CASSLRAMNTGELFF.

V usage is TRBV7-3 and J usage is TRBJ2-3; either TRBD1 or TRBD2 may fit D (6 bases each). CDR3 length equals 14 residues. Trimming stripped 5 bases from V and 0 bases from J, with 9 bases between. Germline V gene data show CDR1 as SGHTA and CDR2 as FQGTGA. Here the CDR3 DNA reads TGTGCCAGCAGCCAGGGGACTAGCACAGATACGCAGTATTTT. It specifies CASSQGTSTDTQYF.

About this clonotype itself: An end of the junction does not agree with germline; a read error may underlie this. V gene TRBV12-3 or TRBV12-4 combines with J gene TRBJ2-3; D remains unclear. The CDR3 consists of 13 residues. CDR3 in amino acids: CDSSQSYTDTQYF. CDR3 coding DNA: TGTGACAGCAGCCAAAGTTACACAGATACGCAGTATTTT.

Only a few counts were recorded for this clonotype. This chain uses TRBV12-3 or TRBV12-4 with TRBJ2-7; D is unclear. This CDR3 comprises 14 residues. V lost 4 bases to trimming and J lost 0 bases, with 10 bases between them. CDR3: CASSSPWGSYEQYF. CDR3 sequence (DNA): TGTGCCAGCAGTTCCCCCTGGGGCTCCTACGAGCAGTACTTC.

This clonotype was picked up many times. The CDR3 loop reads CASSLAGYGGTEAFF. For the CDR3, the DNA is TGTGCCAGCAGCTTAGCGGGATATGGAGGAACTGAAGCTTTCTTT. The chain joins TRBV7-9 to TRBJ1-1; D remains ambiguous. The germline V gene has CDR1 SEHNR and CDR2 FQNEAQ (reference sequence). There are 15 residues in the CDR3. Trimming stripped 0 bases from V and 5 bases from J, with 13 bases between.

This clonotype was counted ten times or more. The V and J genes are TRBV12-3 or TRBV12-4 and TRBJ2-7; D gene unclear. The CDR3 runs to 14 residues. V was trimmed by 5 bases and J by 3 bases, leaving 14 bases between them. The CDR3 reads CASSPSLAFYEQYF. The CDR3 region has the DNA TGTGCCAGCAGTCCGAGCTTGGCATTCTACGAGCAGTACTTC.

CDR3 amino acids: CASGLLTKAGLSSNEQFF. The CDR3 region has the DNA TGTGCTAGTGGTTTGCTTACGAAGGCGGGATTAAGTTCTAATGAGCAGTTCTTC. The gene calls are TRBV12-5 and TRBJ2-1; D might be TRBD2 (6 bases). Per germline, CDR1 LGHNT and CDR2 FRNRAP. Deletions cut 2 bases from V and 7 bases from J, with 24 bases between. There are 18 residues in the CDR3.

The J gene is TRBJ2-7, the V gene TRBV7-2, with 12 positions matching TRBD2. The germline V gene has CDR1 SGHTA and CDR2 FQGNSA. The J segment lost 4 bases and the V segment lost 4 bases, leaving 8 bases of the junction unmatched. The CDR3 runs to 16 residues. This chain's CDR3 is CASSSLAGGSRYEQYF. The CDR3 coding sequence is TGTGCCAGCAGCTCTCTAGCGGGAGGGAGTAGGTACGAGCAGTACTTC.